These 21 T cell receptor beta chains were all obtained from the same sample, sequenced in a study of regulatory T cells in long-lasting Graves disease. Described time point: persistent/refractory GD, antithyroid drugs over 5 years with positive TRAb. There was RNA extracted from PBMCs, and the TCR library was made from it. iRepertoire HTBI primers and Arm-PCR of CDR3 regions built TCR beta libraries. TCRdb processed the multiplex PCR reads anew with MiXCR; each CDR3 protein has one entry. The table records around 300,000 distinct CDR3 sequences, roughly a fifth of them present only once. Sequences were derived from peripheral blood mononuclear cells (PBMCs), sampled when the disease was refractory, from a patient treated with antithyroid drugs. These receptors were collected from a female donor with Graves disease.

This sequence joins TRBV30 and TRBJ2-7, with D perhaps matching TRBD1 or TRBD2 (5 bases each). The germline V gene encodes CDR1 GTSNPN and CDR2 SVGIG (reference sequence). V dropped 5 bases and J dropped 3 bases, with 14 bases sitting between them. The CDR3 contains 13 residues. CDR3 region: CAWAAGTLYEQYF. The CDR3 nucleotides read TGTGCCTGGGCCGCCGGGACCCTCTACGAGCAGTACTTC.

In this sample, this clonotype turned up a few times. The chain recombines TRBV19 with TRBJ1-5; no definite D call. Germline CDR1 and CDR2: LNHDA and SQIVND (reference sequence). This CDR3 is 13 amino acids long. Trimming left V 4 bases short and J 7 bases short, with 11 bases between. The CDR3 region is CASSTEREQPQHF. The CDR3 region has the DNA TGTGCCAGTAGTACCGAACGTGAACAGCCCCAGCATTTT.

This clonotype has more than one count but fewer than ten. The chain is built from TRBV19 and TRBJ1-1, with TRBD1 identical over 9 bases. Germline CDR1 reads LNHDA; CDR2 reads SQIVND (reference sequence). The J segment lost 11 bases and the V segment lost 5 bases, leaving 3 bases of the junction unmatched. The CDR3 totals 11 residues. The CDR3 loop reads CASSADRGAFF. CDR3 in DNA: TGTGCCAGTAGTGCCGACAGGGGGGCTTTCTTT.

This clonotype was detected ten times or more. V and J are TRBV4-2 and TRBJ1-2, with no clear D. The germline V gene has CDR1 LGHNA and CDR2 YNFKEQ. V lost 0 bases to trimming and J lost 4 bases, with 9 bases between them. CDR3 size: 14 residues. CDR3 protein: CASSQDLEAYGYTF. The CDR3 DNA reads TGTGCCAGCAGCCAAGATCTCGAGGCCTATGGCTACACCTTC.

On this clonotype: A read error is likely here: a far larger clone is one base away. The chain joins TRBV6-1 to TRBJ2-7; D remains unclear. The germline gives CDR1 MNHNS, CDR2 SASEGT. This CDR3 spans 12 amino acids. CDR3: CASSLETYGQYF. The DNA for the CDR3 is TGTGCCAGCAGTCTGGAAACTTACGGGCAGTACTTC.

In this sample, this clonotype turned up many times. For the CDR3, the DNA is TGTGCCAGCAGCCTAAGGGGACAGGGGGGCGAGCAGTACTTC. Encoded protein: CASSLRGQGGEQYF. The genes are TRBV7-2 and TRBJ2-7; 11 nucleotides agree with TRBD1. Trimming at V came to 5 bases and at J to 6 bases, leaving 6 bases not matched to a gene. Germline V gives CDR1 SGHTA, CDR2 FQGNSA. The CDR3 is made up of 14 amino acids.

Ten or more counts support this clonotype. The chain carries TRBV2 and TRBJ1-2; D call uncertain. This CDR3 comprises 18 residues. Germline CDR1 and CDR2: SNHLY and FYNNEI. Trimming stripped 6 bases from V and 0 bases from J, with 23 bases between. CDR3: CASSARSDGPSTNYGYTF. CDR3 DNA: TGTGCCAGCAGCGCTAGATCCGACGGGCCCTCAACTAACTATGGCTACACCTTC.

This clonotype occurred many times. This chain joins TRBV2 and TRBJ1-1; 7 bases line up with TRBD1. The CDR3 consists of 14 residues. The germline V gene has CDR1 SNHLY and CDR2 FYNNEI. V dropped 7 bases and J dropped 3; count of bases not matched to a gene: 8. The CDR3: CASKWRQGDTEAFF. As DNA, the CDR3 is TGTGCCAGCAAATGGCGGCAGGGGGACACTGAAGCTTTCTTT. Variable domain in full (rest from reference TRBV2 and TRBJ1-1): EPEVTQTPSHQVTQMGQEVILRCVPISNHLYFYWYRQILGQKVEFLVSFYNNEISEKSEIFDDQFSVERPDGSNFTLKIRSTKLEDSAMYFCASKWRQGDTEAFFGQGTRLTVV.

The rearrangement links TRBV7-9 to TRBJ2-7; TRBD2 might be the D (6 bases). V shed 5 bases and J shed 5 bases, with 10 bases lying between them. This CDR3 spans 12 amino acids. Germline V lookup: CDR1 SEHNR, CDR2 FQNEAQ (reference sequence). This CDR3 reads CASSPLADEQYF. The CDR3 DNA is TGTGCCAGCAGCCCACTAGCAGACGAGCAGTACTTC.

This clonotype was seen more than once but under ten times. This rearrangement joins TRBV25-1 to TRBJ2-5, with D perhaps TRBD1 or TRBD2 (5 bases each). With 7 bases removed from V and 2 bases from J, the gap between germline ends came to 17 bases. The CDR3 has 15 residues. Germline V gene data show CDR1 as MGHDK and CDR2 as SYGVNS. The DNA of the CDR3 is TGTGCCAGCATTGCGGCAGGGAGAGGTCAAGAGACCCAGTACTTC. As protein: CASIAAGRGQETQYF.

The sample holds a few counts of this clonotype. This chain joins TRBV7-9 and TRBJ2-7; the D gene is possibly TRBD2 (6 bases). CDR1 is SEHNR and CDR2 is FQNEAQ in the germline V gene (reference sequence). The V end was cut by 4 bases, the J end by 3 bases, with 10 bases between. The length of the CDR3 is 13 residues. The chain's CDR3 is CASSYGGNYEQYF. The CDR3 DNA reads TGTGCCAGCAGCTATGGGGGGAACTACGAGCAGTACTTC.

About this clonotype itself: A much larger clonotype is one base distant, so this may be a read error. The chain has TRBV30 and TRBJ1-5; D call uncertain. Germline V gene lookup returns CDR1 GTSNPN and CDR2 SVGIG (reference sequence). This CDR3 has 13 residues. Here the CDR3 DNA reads TGTGTCTGGAACCTCGGGGAGTACCAGCCCCAGCATTTT. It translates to CVWNLGEYQPQHF.

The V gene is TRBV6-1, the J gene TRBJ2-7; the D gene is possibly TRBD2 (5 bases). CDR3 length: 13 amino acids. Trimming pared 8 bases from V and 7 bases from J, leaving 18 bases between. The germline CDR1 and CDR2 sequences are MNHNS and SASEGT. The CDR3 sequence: CASLLDPSLEQYF. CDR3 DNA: TGTGCCAGCCTACTAGACCCCTCTTTGGAGCAGTACTTC.

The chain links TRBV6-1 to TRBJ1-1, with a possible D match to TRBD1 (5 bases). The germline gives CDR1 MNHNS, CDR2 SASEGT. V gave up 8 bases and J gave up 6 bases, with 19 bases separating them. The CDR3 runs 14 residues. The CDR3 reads CASGDPVRRAEAFF. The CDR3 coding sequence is TGTGCCAGCGGGGACCCGGTGAGGCGGGCTGAAGCTTTCTTT.

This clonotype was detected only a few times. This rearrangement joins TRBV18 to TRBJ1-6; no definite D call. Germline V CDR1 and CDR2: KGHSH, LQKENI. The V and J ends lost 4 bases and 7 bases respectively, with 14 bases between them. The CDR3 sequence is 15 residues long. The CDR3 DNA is TGTGCCAGCTCACTCTCCGATCTACAGAATTCACCCCTCCACTTT. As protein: CASSLSDLQNSPLHF.

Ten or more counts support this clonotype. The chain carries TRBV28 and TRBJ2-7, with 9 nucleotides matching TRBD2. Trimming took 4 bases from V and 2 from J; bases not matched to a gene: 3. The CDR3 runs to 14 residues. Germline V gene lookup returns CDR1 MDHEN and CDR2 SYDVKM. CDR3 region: CASSYLAGTYEQYF. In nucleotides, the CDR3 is TGTGCCAGCAGTTACCTAGCGGGAACCTACGAGCAGTACTTC.

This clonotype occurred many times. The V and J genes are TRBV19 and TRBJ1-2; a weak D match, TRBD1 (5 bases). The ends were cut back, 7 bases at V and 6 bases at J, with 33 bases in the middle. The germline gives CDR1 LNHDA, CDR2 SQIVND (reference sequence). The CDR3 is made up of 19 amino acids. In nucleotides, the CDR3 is TGTGCCAGTAATCTCGCTCGCGGTTCAGGGAGGCGCGGAGCGAATGGCTACACCTTC. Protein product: CASNLARGSGRRGANGYTF.

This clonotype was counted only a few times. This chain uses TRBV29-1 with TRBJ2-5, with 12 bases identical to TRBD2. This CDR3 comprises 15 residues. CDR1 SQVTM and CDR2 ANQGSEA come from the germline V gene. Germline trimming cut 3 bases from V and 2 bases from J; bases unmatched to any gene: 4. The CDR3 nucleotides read TGCAGCGTTGATTCTAGCGGGAGGGGACAAGAGACCCAGTACTTC. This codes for CSVDSSGRGQETQYF.

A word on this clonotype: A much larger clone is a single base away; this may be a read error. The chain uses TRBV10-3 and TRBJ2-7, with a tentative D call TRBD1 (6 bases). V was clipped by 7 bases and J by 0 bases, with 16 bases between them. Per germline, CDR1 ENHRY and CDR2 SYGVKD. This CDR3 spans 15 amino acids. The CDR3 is CAINPGHTSSYEQYF. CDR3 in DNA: TGTGCCATCAACCCGGGACACACCAGCTCCTACGAGCAGTACTTC.

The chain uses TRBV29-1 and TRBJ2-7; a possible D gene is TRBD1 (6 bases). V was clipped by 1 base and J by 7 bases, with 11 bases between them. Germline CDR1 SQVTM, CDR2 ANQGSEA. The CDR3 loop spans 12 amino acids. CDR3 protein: CSVEAFRGEQYF. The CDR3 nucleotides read TGCAGCGTTGAAGCTTTTAGGGGGGAGCAGTACTTC.

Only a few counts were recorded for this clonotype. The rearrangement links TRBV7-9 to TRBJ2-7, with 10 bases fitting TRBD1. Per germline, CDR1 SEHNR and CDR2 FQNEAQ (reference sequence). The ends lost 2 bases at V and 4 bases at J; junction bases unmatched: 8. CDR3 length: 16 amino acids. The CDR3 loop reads CASSLTGDRGIYEQYF. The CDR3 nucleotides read TGTGCCAGCAGCTTAACGGGGGACAGGGGCATTTACGAGCAGTACTTC. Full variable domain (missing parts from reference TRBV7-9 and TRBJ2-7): DTGVSQNPRHKITKRGQNVTFRCDPISEHNRLYWYRQTLGQGPEFLTYFQNEAQLEKSRLLSDRFSAERPKGSFSTLEIQRTEQGDSAMYLCASSLTGDRGIYEQYFGPGTRLTVT.